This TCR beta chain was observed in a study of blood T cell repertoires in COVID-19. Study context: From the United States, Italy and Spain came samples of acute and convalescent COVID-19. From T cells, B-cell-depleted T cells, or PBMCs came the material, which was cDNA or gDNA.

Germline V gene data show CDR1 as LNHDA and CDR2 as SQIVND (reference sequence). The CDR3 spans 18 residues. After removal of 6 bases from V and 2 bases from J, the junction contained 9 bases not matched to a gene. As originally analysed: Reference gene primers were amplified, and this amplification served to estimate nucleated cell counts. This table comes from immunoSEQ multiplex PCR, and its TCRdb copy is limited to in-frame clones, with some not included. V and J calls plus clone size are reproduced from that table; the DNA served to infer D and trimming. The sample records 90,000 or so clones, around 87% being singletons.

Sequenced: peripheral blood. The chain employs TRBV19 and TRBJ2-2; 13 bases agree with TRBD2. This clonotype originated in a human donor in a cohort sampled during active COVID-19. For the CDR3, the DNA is TGTGCCAGTAGCCCCGGGACTAGCGGGGACCCAAACACCGGGGAGCTGTTTTTT. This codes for CASSPGTSGDPNTGELFF.